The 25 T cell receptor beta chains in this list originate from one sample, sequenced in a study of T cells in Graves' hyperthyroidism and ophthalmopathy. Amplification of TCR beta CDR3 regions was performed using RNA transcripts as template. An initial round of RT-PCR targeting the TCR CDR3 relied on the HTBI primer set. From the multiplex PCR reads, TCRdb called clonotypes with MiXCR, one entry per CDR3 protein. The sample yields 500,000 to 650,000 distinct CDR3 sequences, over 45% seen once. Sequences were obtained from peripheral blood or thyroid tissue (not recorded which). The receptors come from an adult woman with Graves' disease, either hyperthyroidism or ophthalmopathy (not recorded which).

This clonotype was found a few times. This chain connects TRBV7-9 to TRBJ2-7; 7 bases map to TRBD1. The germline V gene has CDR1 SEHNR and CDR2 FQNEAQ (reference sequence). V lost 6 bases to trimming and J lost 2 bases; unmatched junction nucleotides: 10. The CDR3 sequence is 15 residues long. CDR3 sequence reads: CASRHTGVLPYEQYF. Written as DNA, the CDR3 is TGTGCCAGCAGACATACAGGGGTTCTCCCCTACGAGCAGTACTTC.

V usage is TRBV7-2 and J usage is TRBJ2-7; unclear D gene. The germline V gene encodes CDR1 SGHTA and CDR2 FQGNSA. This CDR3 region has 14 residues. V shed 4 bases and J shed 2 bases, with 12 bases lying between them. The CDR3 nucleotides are TGTGCCAGCAGCTCTACCCGCTCAACCTACGAGCAGTACTTC. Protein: CASSSTRSTYEQYF.

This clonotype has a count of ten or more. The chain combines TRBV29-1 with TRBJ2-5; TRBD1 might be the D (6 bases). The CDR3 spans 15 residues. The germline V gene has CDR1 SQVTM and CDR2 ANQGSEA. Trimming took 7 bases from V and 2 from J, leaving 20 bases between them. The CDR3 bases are TGCAGCGGCCCCGCCAGGACAGCCATACAAGAGACCCAGTACTTC. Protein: CSGPARTAIQETQYF.

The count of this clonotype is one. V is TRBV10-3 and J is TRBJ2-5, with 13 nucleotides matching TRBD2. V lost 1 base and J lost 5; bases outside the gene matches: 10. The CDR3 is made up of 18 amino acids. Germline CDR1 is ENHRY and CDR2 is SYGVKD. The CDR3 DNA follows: TGTGCCATCAGTGAGTTCTGGACTAGCGGGGGACCAGGGGAGACCCAGTACTTC. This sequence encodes CAISEFWTSGGPGETQYF.

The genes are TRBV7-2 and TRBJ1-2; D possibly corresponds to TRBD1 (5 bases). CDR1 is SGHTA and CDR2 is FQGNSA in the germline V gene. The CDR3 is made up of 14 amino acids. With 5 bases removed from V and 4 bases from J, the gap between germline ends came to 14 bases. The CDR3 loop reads CASSLGDKRYGYTF. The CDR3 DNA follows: TGTGCCAGCAGCCTAGGGGATAAACGCTATGGCTACACCTTC. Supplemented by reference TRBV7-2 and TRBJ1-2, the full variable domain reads GAGVSQSPSNKVTEKGKDVELRCDPISGHTALYWYRQSLGQGLEFLIYFQGNSAPDKSGLPSDRFSAERTGGSVSTLTIQRTQQEDSAVYLCASSLGDKRYGYTFGSGTRLTVV.

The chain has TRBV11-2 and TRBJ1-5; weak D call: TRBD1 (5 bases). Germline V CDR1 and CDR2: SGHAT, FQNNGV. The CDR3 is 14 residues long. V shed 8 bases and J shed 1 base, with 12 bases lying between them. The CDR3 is CASQGRKSNQPQHF. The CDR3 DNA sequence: TGTGCCAGCCAGGGACGGAAGAGCAATCAGCCCCAGCATTTT.

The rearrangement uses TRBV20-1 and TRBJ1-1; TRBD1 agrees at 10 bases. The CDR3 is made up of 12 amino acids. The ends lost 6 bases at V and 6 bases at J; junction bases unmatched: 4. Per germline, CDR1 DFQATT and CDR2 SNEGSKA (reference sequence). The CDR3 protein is CSAAGTGAEAFF. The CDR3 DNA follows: TGCAGTGCCGCCGGGACAGGGGCTGAAGCTTTCTTT.

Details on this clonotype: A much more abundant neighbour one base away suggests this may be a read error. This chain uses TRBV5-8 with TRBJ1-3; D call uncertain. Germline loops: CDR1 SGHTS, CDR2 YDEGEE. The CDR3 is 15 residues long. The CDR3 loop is CASSRYDNSGNTICF. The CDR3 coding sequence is TGCGCCAGCAGCCGATACGACAACTCTGGAAACACCATATGTTTT.

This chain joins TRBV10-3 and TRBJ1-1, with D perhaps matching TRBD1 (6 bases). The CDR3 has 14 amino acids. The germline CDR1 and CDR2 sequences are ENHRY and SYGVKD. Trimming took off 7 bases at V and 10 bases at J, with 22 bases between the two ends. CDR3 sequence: CAIKGGEPGVGAFF. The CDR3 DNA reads TGTGCCATCAAGGGGGGCGAACCTGGCGTAGGAGCTTTCTTT.

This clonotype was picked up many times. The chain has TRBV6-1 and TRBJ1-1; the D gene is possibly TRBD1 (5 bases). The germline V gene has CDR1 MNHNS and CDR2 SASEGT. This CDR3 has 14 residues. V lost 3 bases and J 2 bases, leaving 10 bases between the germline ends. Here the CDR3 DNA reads TGTGCCAGCAGTGAGTGGCAGGGTAACACTGAAGCTTTCTTT. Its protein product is CASSEWQGNTEAFF.

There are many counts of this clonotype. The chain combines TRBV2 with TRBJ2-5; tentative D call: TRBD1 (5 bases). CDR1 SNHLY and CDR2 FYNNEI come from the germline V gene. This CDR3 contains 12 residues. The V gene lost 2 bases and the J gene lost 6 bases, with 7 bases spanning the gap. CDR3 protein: CASSERGQTQYF. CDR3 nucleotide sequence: TGTGCCAGCAGTGAAAGGGGTCAGACCCAGTACTTC.

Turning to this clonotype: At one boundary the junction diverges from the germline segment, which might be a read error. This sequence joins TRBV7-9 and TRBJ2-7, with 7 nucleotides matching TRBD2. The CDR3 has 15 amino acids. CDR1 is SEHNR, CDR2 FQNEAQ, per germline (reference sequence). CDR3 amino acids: CASSPGLVSAYEQYF. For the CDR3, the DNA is TGCGCCAGCAGCCCCGGACTAGTCTCGGCCTACGAGCAGTACTTC.

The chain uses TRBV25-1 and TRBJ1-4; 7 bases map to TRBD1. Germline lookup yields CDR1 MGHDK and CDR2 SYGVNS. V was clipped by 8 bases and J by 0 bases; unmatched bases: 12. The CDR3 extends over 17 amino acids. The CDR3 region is CASSPKDRLATNEKLFF. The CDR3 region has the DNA TGTGCCAGCTCACCTAAGGACAGGCTAGCAACTAATGAAAAACTGTTTTTT.

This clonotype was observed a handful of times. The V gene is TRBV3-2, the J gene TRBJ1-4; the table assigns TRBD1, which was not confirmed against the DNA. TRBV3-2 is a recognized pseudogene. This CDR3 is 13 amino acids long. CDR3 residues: CASSPRGNEKLFF. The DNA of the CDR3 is TGTGCCAGCAGCCCGAGGGGAAATGAAAAACTGTTTTTT.

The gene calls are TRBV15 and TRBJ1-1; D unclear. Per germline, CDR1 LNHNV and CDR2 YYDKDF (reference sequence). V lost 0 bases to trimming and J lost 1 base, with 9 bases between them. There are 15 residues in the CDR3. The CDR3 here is CATSRDRAGNTEAFF. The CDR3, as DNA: TGTGCCACCAGCAGAGATCGGGCAGGGAACACTGAAGCTTTCTTT.

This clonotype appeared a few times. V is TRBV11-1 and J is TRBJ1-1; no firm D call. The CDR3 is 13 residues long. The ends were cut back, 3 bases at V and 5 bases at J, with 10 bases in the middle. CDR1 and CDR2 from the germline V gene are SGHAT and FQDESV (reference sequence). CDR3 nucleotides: TGTGCCAGCAGCTTTCAGCGGCTGACTGAAGCTTTCTTT. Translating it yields CASSFQRLTEAFF.

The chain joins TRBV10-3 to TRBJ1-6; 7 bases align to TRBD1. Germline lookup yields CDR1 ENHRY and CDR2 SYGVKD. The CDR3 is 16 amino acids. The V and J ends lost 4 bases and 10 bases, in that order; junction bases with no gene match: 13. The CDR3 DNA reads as TGTGCCATCAGTGGACGACAGGGAGGGGATCAATCACCCCTCCACTTT. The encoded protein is CAISGRQGGDQSPLHF.

Here the CDR3 reads CASSLFRPYGYTF. The CDR3 DNA follows: TGTGCCAGCAGCTTATTTAGGCCCTATGGCTACACCTTC. The chain links TRBV11-2 to TRBJ1-2; the D is unclear. The length of the CDR3 is 13 residues. CDR1 is SGHAT, CDR2 FQNNGV, per germline. V was clipped by 2 bases and J by 4 bases, with 8 bases between them.

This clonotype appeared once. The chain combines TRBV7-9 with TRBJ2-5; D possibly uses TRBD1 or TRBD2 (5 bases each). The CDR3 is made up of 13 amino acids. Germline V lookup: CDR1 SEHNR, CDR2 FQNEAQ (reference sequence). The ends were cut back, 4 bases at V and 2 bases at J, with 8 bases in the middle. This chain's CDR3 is CASSWDLQETQYF. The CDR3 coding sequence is TGTGCCAGCAGCTGGGACCTACAAGAGACCCAGTACTTC.

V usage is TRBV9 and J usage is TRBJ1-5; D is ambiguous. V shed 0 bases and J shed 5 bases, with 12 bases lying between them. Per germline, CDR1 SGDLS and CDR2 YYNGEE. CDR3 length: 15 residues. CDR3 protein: CASSVGDIIDQPQHF. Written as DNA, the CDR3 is TGTGCCAGCAGCGTAGGAGACATTATCGATCAGCCCCAGCATTTT.

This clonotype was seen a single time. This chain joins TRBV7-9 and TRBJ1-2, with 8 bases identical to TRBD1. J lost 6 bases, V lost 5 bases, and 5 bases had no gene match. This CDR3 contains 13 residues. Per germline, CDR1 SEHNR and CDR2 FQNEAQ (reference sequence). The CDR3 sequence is CASSPGQDNGYTF. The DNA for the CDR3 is TGTGCCAGCAGCCCGGGACAGGATAATGGCTACACCTTC.

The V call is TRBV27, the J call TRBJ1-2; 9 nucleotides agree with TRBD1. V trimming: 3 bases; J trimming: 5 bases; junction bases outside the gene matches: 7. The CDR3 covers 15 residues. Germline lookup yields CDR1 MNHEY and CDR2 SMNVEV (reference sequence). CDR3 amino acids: CASSFEPGQGYGYTF. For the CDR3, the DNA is TGTGCCAGCAGTTTCGAACCGGGACAGGGATATGGCTACACCTTC.

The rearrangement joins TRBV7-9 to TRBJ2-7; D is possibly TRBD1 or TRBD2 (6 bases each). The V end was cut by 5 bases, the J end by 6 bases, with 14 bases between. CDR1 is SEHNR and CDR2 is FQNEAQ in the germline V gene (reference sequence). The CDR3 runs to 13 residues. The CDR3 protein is CASSLRRGSEQYF. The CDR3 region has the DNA TGTGCCAGCAGCCTGAGGAGGGGGAGCGAGCAGTACTTC.

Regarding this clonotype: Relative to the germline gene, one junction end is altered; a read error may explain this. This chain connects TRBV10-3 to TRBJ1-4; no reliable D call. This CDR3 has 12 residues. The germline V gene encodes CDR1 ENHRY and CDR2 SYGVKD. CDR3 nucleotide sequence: TGTGCCCTCAGGAAGACTAATGAAAAACTGTTTTTT. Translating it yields CALRKTNEKLFF.

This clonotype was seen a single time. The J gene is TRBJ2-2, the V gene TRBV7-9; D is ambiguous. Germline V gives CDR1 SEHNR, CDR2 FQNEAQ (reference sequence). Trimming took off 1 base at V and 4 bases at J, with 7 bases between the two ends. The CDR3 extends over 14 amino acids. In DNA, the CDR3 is TGTGCCAGCAGCTTAGTGGCAGCCACCGGGGAGCTGTTTTTT. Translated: CASSLVAATGELFF.